This is a list of T cell receptor beta chains from one sample in a study of T cell responses to AZD1222 COVID-19 vaccine. TCRdb keeps only in-frame clones here, not all; method: immunoSEQ multiplex PCR. The sample holds some 150,000 clones, 90% seen once. Material: peripheral blood, obtained on day 0 of AZD1222 vaccination. These receptors all stem from an adult in good health. Each CDR3 is given with its conserved first and last residue. Each record gives: D gene, clone size, J gene, V gene, CDR3 protein, CDR3 DNA. D genes are given only for firm matches. Rows may omit the clone size; those that give it use once, few, many or a size class.

>.|.|TRBJ2-1|TRBV28
CASRPMGQSEQFF
TGTGCCAGCAGACCCATGGGGCAAAGTGAGCAGTTCTTC
>.|.|TRBJ2-3|TRBV4-3
CASSQDLAEGDTQYF
TGCGCCAGCAGCCAAGATTTGGCGGAAGGAGATACGCAGTATTTT
>.|.|TRBJ2-2|TRBV7-9
CASSLRPNTGELFF
TGTGCCAGCAGCCTCAGACCGAACACCGGGGAGCTGTTTTTT
>.|.|TRBJ2-7|TRBV7-2
CASSSAPYPNYEQYF
TGTGCCAGCAGCTCTGCTCCTTACCCCAACTACGAGCAGTACTTC
>TRBD1|.|TRBJ1-1|TRBV14
CASSLGTVEAFF
TGTGCCAGCAGCCTCGGGACAGTTGAAGCTTTCTTT
>.|.|TRBJ2-1|TRBV28
CASSLYLWEQFF
TGTGCCAGCAGTTTATATCTGTGGGAGCAGTTCTTC
>TRBD2|.|TRBJ2-2|TRBV27
CASSSTSGRASTVNTGELFF
TGTGCCAGCAGTTCAACTAGCGGGAGGGCCTCCACCGTGAACACCGGGGAGCTGTTTTTT
>TRBD2|.|TRBJ2-1|TRBV2
CASSDGAGGPDNEQFF
TGTGCCAGCAGTGATGGTGCGGGAGGGCCGGACAATGAGCAGTTCTTC
>.|.|TRBJ2-2|TRBV29-1
CSVWNTGELFF
TGCAGCGTATGGAACACCGGGGAGCTGTTTTTT
>.|.|TRBJ1-6|TRBV28
CASSLAGDSYNSPLHF
TGTGCCAGCAGTTTAGCAGGGGATTCCTATAATTCACCCCTCCACTTT
>.|.|TRBJ1-6|TRBV18
CASSPLRVLGSPLHF
TGTGCCAGCTCACCACTGAGGGTTCTAGGTTCACCCCTCCACTTT
>TRBD1|.|TRBJ1-5|TRBV28
CASREQGEVQPQHF
TGTGCCAGCAGAGAACAGGGGGAGGTTCAGCCCCAGCATTTT
>.|.|TRBJ1-2|TRBV28
CASRNITGSRGYTF
TGTGCCAGCAGAAACATAACAGGGTCTAGGGGCTACACCTTC
>.|.|TRBJ2-1|TRBV24-1
CATSDFRDGRNEQFF
TGTGCCACCAGTGATTTTCGGGACGGTCGCAATGAGCAGTTCTTC
>.|.|TRBJ1-4|TRBV5-5
CASSFRGRGDEKLFF
TGTGCCAGCAGCTTTAGGGGCAGGGGAGATGAAAAACTGTTTTTT
>.|.|TRBJ1-1|TRBV19
CASSIDNAGRRGSEAFF
TGTGCCAGTAGTATAGACAACGCGGGCAGGAGGGGGTCTGAAGCTTTCTTT
>.|.|TRBJ1-2|TRBV6-5
CASSYYTGGGYTF
TGTGCCAGCAGTTACTATACAGGCGGTGGCTACACCTTC
>.|.|TRBJ1-5|TRBV28
CASRPPSIGQPQHF
TGTGCCAGCAGGCCGCCCTCCATCGGTCAGCCCCAGCATTTT
>.|.|TRBJ2-2|TRBV9
CASSPRGSGTSNTGELFF
TGTGCCAGCAGCCCGAGGGGTAGCGGAACTTCGAACACCGGGGAGCTGTTTTTT
>.|.|TRBJ1-1|TRBV5-3
CARGRWNTEAFF
TGTGCCAGGGGGCGGTGGAACACTGAAGCTTTCTTT
>TRBD2|.|TRBJ2-3|TRBV9
CASSPGLAESSTDTQYF
TGTGCCAGCAGCCCGGGACTAGCGGAGTCTAGCACAGATACGCAGTATTTT
>TRBD2|.|TRBJ2-7|TRBV6-2/TRBV6-3
CASSKTSGDYYEQYF
TGTGCCAGCAGTAAGACTAGCGGAGACTACTACGAGCAGTACTTC
>.|.|TRBJ1-2|TRBV16
CASSQSSGNYGYTF
TGTGCCAGCAGCCAATCGTCAGGAAACTATGGCTACACCTTC
>.|.|TRBJ2-2|TRBV11-3
CASSFGTPNTGELFF
TGTGCCAGCAGCTTCGGGACACCGAACACCGGGGAGCTGTTTTTT
>.|.|TRBJ2-6|TRBV7-9
CASSLPAGANVLTF
TGTGCCAGCAGCCTGCCCGCCGGGGCCAACGTCCTGACTTTC
>TRBD1|.|TRBJ1-5|TRBV28
CASSYGTGRFLEPQHF
TGTGCCAGCAGTTATGGGACAGGCCGATTTTTGGAGCCCCAGCATTTT
>TRBD2|.|TRBJ2-4|TRBV2
CASRAGTSGPLAKNIQYF
TGTGCCAGCAGAGCCGGGACTAGCGGGCCTCTAGCCAAAAACATTCAGTACTTC
>.|.|TRBJ1-5|TRBV7-2
CASSSRRLDQPQHF
TGTGCCAGCAGCTCGCGGAGGCTGGATCAGCCCCAGCATTTT
>TRBD1|.|TRBJ1-2|TRBV9
CASSPDRGGYGYTF
TGTGCCAGCAGCCCGGACAGGGGTGGCTATGGCTACACCTTC
>.|.|TRBJ1-1|TRBV3-1/TRBV3-2
CASSLQDTEAFF
TGTGCCAGCAGCCTCCAGGACACTGAAGCTTTCTTT
>.|.|TRBJ1-5|TRBV21-1
CASSKALTGGYQPQHF
TGTGCCAGCAGCAAAGCGCTGACAGGGGGTTATCAGCCCCAGCATTTT
>TRBD2|.|TRBJ2-1|TRBV5-1
CASSLGTITINEQFF
TGCGCCAGCAGCCTGGGGACTATAACGATCAATGAGCAGTTCTTC
>.|.|TRBJ2-5|TRBV2
CASRGTPWRETQYF
TGTGCCAGCAGGGGGACACCTTGGAGGGAGACCCAGTACTTC
>TRBD2|once|TRBJ2-1|TRBV7-2
CASSSGTSGRNEQFF
TGTGCCAGCAGCTCGGGGACTAGCGGGAGAAATGAGCAGTTCTTC
>.|once|TRBJ2-1|TRBV28
CASSYRAPNSYNEQFF
TGTGCCAGCAGCTACAGGGCCCCCAACTCCTACAATGAGCAGTTCTTC
>.|.|TRBJ2-5|TRBV9
CASSTRDFETQYF
TGTGCCAGCAGCACCAGGGATTTTGAGACCCAGTACTTC
>TRBD1|.|TRBJ1-4|TRBV28
CASSPGQGTNEKLFF
TGTGCCAGCAGTCCCGGACAGGGAACTAATGAAAAACTGTTTTTT
>.|.|TRBJ1-1|TRBV12-5
CASGFGDVTEAFF
TGTGCTAGTGGTTTTGGGGACGTCACTGAAGCTTTCTTT
>.|.|TRBJ2-1|TRBV7-8
CASSLDSPYNEQFF
TGTGCCAGCAGCTTAGATAGTCCCTACAATGAGCAGTTCTTC
>TRBD1|.|TRBJ2-7|TRBV9
CASSPRDRGPYEQYF
TGTGCCAGCAGCCCCCGGGACAGGGGGCCATACGAGCAGTACTTC
>.|.|TRBJ1-1|TRBV4-1
CASSEEGSGTEAFF
TGCGCCAGCAGCGAAGAAGGGAGTGGGACTGAAGCTTTCTTT
>.|.|TRBJ1-5|TRBV6-1
CASSEWGADQPQHF
TGTGCCAGCAGTGAGTGGGGGGCGGATCAGCCCCAGCATTTT
>.|few|TRBJ2-1|TRBV28
CASSLQGRFGEEAPYVQFF
TGTGCCAGCAGTCTCCAGGGGCGATTTGGGGAAGAGGCCCCTTATGTGCAGTTCTTC
>TRBD2|.|TRBJ2-3|TRBV10-3
CAISDTSGRAGRTDTQYF
TGTGCCATCAGTGATACTAGCGGGAGGGCAGGTCGGACAGATACGCAGTATTTT
>.|.|TRBJ1-4|TRBV28
CAIQGPGTNEKLFF
TGTGCCATCCAGGGACCCGGGACTAATGAAAAACTGTTTTTT
>.|.|TRBJ1-2|TRBV21-1
CASSAPMGTGSYGYTF
TGTGCCAGCAGCGCTCCGATGGGGACAGGCTCCTATGGCTACACCTTC